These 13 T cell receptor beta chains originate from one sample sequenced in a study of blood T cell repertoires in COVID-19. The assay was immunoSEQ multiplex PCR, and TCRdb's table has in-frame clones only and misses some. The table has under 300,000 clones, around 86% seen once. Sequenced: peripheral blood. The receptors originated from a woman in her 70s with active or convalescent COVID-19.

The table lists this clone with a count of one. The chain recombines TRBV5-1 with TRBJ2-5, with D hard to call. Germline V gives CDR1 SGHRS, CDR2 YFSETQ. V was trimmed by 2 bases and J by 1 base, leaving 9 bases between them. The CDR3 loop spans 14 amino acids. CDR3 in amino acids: CASSFFSSQETQYF. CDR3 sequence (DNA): TGCGCCAGCAGCTTTTTTAGCAGCCAAGAGACCCAGTACTTC. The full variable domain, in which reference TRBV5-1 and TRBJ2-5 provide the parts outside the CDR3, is KAGVTQTPRYLIKTRGQQVTLSCSPISGHRSVSWYQQTPGQGLQFLFEYFSETQRNKGNFPGRFSGRQFSNSRSEMNVSTLELGDSALYLCASSFFSSQETQYFGPGTRLLVL.

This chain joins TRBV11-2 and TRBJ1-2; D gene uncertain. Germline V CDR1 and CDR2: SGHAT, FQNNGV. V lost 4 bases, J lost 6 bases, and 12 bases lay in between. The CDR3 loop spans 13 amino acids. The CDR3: CASSSPSIHGYTF. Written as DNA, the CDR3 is TGTGCCAGCAGCTCTCCCTCTATCCATGGCTACACCTTC.

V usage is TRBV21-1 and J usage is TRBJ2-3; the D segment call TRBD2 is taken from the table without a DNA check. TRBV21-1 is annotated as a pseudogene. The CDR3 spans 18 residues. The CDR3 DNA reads TGTGCCAGCAGCAAAGCGGGGCGGGGGGTAACTAGCACAGATACGCAGTATTTT. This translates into CASSKAGRGVTSTDTQYF.

As DNA, the CDR3 is TGTGCCAGCAGTTACCGAGGAATCACTAATGAAAAACTGTTTTTT. Encoded protein: CASSYRGITNEKLFF. This rearrangement joins TRBV6-5 to TRBJ1-4; no reliable D call. The CDR3 is made up of 15 amino acids. The germline V gene encodes CDR1 MNHEY and CDR2 SVGAGI. Between the trimmed V and J ends, which lost 2 bases and 2 bases, there was a span of 9 bases.

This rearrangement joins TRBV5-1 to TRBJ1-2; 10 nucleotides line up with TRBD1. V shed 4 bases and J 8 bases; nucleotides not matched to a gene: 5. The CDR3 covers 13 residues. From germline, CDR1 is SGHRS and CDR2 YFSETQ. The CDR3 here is CASSPRDRGGYTF. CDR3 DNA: TGCGCCAGCAGCCCTAGGGACAGGGGCGGCTACACCTTC.

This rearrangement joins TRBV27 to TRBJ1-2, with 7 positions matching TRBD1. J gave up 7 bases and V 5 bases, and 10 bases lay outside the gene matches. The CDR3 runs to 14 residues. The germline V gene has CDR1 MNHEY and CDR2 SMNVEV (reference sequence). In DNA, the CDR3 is TGTGCCAGCAGTCCCTCGACCAGGGGGAGTGGCTACACCTTC. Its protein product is CASSPSTRGSGYTF.

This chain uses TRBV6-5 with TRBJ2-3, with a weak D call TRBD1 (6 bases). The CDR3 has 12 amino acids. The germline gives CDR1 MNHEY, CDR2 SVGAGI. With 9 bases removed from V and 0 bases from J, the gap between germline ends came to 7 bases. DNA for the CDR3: TGTGCCAGTAGGGGGAGCACAGATACGCAGTATTTT. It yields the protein CASRGSTDTQYF.

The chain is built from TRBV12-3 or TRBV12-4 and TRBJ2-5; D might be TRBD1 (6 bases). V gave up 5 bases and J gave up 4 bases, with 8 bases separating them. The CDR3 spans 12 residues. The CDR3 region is CASSGGRETQYF. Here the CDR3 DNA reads TGTGCCAGCAGTGGGGGCCGAGAGACCCAGTACTTC.

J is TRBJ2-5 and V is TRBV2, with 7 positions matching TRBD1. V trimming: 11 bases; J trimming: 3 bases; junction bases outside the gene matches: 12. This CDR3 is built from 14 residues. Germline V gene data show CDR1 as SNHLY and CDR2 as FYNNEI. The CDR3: CAASQDRLKETQYF. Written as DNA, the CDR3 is TGTGCCGCAAGCCAGGACAGGTTAAAAGAGACCCAGTACTTC.

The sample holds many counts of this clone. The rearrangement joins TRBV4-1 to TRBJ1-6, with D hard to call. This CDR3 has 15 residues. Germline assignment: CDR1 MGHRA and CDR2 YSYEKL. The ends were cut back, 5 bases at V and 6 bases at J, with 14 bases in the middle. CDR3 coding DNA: TGCGCCAGCAGCTCCCTACCCCGGGGTAATTCACCCCTCCACTTT. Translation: CASSSLPRGNSPLHF.

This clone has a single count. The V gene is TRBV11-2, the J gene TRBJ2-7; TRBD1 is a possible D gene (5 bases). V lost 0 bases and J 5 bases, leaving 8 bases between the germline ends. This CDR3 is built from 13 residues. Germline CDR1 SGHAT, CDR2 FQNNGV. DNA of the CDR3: TGTGCCAGCAGCTTAGAAAGGGGTGACGAGCAGTACTTC. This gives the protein CASSLERGDEQYF.

This CDR3 reads CSVDRDSNTEAFF. The CDR3 coding sequence is TGCAGCGTAGACCGGGACAGTAACACTGAAGCTTTCTTT. J is TRBJ1-1 and V is TRBV29-1, with 7 bases lining up with TRBD1. V was pared by 6 bases and J by 2 bases, with 6 bases of the junction left unmatched. CDR3 length: 13 residues. Germline assignment: CDR1 SQVTM and CDR2 ANQGSEA.

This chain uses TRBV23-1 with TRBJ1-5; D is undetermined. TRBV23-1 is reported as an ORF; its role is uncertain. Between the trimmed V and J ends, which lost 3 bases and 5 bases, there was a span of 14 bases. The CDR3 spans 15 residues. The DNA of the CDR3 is TGCGCCAGCAGTCACCCTCAGCTGAGGGATCAGCCCCAGCATTTT. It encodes CASSHPQLRDQPQHF.